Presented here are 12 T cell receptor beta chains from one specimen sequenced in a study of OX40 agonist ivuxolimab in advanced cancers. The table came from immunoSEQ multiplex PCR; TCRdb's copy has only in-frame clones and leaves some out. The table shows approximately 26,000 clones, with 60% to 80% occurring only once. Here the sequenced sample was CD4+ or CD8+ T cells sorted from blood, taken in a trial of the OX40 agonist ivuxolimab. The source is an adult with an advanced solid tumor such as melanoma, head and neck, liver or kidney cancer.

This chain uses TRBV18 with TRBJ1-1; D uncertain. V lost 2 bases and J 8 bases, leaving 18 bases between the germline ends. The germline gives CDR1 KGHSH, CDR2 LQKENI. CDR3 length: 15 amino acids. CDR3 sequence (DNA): TGTGCCAGCTCACCAAGCCTCGGGGAGATATCGGAAGCTTTCTTT. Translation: CASSPSLGEISEAFF.

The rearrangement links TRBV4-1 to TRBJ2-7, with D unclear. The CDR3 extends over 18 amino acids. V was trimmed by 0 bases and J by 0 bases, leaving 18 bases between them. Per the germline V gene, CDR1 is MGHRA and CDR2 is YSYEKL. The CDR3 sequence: CASSQEGPVGRSSYEQYF. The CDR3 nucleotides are TGCGCCAGCAGCCAAGAAGGACCAGTGGGCAGGAGCTCCTACGAGCAGTACTTC.

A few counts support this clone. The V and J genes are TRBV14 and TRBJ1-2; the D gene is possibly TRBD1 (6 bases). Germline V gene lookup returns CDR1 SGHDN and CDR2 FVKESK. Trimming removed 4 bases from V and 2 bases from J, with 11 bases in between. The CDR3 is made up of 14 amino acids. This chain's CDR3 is CASSPLTGNYGYTF. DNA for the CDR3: TGTGCCAGCAGCCCGCTCACAGGGAACTATGGCTACACCTTC. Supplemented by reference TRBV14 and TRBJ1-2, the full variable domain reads EAGVTQFPSHSVIEKGQTVTLRCDPISGHDNLYWYRRVMGKEIKFLLHFVKESKQDESGMPNNRFLAERTGGTYSTLKVQPAELEDSGVYFCASSPLTGNYGYTFGSGTRLTVV.

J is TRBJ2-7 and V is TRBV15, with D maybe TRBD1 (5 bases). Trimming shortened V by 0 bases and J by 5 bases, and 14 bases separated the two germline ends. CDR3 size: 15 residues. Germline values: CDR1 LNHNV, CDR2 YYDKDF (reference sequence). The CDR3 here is CATSREPYRSHEQYF. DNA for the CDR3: TGTGCCACCAGCAGAGAGCCCTACAGGTCCCACGAGCAGTACTTC.

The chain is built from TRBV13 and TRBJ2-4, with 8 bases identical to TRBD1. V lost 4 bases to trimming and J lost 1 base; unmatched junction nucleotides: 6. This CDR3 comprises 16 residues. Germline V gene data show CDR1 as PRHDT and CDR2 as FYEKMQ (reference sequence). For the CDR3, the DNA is TGTGCCAGCAGCTCCCGGACAGGGATTGCCAAAAACATTCAGTACTTC. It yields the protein CASSSRTGIAKNIQYF.

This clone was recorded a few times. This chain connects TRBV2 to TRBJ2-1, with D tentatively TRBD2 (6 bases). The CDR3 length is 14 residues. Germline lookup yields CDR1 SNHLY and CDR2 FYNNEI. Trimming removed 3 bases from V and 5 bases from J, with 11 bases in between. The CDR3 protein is CASSEGGWDNEQFF. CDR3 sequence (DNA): TGTGCCAGCAGTGAGGGAGGCTGGGACAATGAGCAGTTCTTC. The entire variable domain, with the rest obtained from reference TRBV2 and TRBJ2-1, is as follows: EPEVTQTPSHQVTQMGQEVILRCVPISNHLYFYWYRQILGQKVEFLVSFYNNEISEKSEIFDDQFSVERPDGSNFTLKIRSTKLEDSAMYFCASSEGGWDNEQFFGPGTRLTVL.

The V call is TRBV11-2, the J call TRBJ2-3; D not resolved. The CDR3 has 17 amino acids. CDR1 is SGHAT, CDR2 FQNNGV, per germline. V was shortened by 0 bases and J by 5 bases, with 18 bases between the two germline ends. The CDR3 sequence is CASSLETDRGRRDTQYF. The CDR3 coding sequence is TGTGCCAGCAGCTTAGAGACGGATCGTGGGCGAAGAGATACGCAGTATTTT.

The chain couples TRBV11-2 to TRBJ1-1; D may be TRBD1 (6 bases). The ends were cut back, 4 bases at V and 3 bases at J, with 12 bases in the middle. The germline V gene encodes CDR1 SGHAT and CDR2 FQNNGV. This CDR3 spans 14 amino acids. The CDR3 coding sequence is TGTGCCAGCAGCTCAGGGGTTTGGGACACTGAAGCTTTCTTT. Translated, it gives CASSSGVWDTEAFF.

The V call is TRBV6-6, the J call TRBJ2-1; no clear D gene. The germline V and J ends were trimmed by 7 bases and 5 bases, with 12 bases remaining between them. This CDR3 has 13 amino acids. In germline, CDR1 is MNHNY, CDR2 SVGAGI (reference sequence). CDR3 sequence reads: CASKTDGNNEQFF. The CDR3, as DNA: TGTGCCAGCAAAACCGACGGAAACAATGAGCAGTTCTTC.

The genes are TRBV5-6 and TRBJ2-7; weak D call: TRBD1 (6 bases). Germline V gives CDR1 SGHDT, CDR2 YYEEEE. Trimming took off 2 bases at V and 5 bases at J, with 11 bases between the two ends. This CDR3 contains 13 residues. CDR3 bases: TGTGCCAGCAGCTTCCCCTGGGGGCACGAGCAGTACTTC. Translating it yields CASSFPWGHEQYF.

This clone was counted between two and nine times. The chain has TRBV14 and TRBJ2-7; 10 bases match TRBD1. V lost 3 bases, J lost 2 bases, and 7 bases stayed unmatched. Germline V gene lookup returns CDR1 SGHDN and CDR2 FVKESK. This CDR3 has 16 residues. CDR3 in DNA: TGTGCCAGCAGCCAGAGGACAGGGGGATTAGCCTACGAGCAGTACTTC. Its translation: CASSQRTGGLAYEQYF.

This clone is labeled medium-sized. Written as DNA, the CDR3 is TGTGCCAGCAGTGAGGGCACCTGGAGCTCCTACGAGCAGTACTTC. Its protein product is CASSEGTWSSYEQYF. The chain employs TRBV25-1 and TRBJ2-7, with unresolved D. Germline V gene sequence: CDR1 MGHDK, CDR2 SYGVNS. Trimming left V 3 bases short and J 0 bases short, with 12 bases between. The CDR3 has 15 amino acids.